This T cell receptor beta chain was observed in a study of OX40 agonist ivuxolimab in advanced cancers. Study-wide points: More expanded clones were found, on average, in CD8+ than in CD4+ T cells.

Germline CDR1 SGDLS, CDR2 YYNGEE. The CDR3 is 15 residues long. V was clipped by 0 bases and J by 4 bases, with 12 bases between them. Profiling relied on immunoSEQ multiplex PCR, and the TCRdb table lists in-frame clones only, not all of them. The table records around 69,000 clones, 75% to 90% of them present only once. Remarks on this clone: Its antigen is still unknown.

The starting material was CD4+ or CD8+ T cells sorted from blood, obtained in a trial of the OX40 agonist ivuxolimab. The receptor was derived from an adult with an advanced solid tumor such as melanoma, head and neck, liver or kidney cancer. The chain combines TRBV9 with TRBJ2-3; D is unclear. CDR3 protein: CASSVETHGSDTQYF. CDR3 in DNA: TGTGCCAGCAGCGTAGAAACCCATGGCTCAGATACGCAGTATTTT.